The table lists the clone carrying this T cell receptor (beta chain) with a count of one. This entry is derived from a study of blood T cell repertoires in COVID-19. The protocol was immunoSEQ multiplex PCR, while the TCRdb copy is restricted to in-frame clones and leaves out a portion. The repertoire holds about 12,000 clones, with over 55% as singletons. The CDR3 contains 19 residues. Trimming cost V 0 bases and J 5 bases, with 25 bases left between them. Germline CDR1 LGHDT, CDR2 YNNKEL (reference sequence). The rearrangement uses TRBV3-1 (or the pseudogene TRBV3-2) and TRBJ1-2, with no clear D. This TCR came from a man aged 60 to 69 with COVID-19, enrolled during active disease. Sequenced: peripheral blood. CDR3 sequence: CASSQDFSPRLFSGYGYTF. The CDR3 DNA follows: TGTGCCAGCAGCCAAGATTTTAGTCCTCGCCTATTTTCGGGATATGGCTACACCTTC.